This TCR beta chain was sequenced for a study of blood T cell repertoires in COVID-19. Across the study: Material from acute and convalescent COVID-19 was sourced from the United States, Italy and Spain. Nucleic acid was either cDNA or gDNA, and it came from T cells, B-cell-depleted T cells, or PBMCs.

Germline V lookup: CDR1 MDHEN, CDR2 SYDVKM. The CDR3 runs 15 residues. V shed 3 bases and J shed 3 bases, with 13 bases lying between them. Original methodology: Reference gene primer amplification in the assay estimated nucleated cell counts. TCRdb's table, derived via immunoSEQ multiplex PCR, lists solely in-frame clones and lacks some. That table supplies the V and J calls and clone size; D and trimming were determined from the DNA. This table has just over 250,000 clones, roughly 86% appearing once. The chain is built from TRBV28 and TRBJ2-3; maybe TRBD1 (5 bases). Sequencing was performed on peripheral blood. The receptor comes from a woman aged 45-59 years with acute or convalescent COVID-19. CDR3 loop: CASSFYRLSTDTQYF. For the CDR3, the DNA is TGTGCCAGCAGTTTTTACAGGCTTTCGACAGATACGCAGTATTTT.